The 32 T cell receptor beta chains reported below all come from one sample, sequenced in a study of low-dose radiotherapy and immunotherapy resistance in tumors. Time point denoted: after trial treatment. Treatment of the sample: LDRT plus nivolumab, ipilimumab, low-dose cyclophosphamide and aspirin (RACIN trial). Primers targeting TRAV and TRBV primed first-strand cDNA, covering alpha and beta chains. It was with a constant-region primer and a V-primer adapter that TCRs were amplified over roughly 19 PCR cycles. TCRdb used MiXCR to reprocess the reads, holding one entry per CDR3 protein. The sample holds about 84,000 distinct CDR3 sequences, roughly 17% seen once. Sequencing was performed on PBMCs, taken after low-dose radiotherapy plus immunotherapy. The origin of the receptors is a male donor with prostate cancer.

This clonotype was seen at least ten times. The gene calls are TRBV6-1 and TRBJ2-7; TRBD2 is a possible D gene (5 bases). Deletions cut 8 bases from V and 3 bases from J, with 11 bases between. Germline values: CDR1 MNHNS, CDR2 SASEGT. The CDR3 sequence is 12 residues long. CDR3 region: CASGEFVYEQYF. CDR3 DNA: TGTGCCAGCGGGGAGTTCGTCTACGAGCAGTACTTC.

This clonotype occurred many times. This chain links TRBV4-1 with TRBJ2-7; D not resolved. The V end lost 0 bases, the J end lost 7 bases, and 13 bases lay between the germline ends. The CDR3 is made up of 14 amino acids. Germline assignment: CDR1 MGHRA and CDR2 YSYEKL. The CDR3 sequence is CASSQDPAGREQYF. In DNA form, the CDR3 reads TGCGCCAGCAGCCAAGACCCGGCCGGTCGGGAGCAGTACTTC.

The rearrangement uses TRBV11-2 and TRBJ1-1; TRBD1 is a possible D gene (6 bases). The CDR3 totals 15 residues. The germline gives CDR1 SGHAT, CDR2 FQNNGV. V was clipped by 6 bases and J by 4 bases, with 18 bases between them. The CDR3 DNA reads as TGTGCCAGCAGTACCTCTCAGGGGTGGAGCACTGAAGCTTTCTTT. This codes for CASSTSQGWSTEAFF.

This clonotype was seen at least ten times. The V call is TRBV27, the J call TRBJ1-5; 7 bases match TRBD1. CDR3 length: 14 residues. Trimming removed 4 bases from V and 7 bases from J; junction bases left unmatched: 7. In germline, CDR1 is MNHEY, CDR2 SMNVEV (reference sequence). The CDR3 reads CASSSTGMGQPQHF. The CDR3, as DNA: TGTGCCAGCAGTTCGACAGGGATGGGACAGCCCCAGCATTTT.

Points on this clonotype: Only one base separates this from a far larger clonotype, so it likely reflects a read error. The rearrangement uses TRBV6-1 and TRBJ2-1, with D uncertain. Trimming removed 5 bases from V and 0 bases from J, with 17 bases in between. The CDR3 totals 17 residues. Germline V lookup: CDR1 MNHNS, CDR2 SASEGT. DNA of the CDR3: TGTGCCAGCAGTCACTCCCACTCTACCAACTCCTACAATGAGCAGTTCTTC. This translates into CASSHSHSTNSYNEQFF.

This clonotype came up many times. V is TRBV19 and J is TRBJ1-5, with D perhaps TRBD1 (5 bases). This CDR3 is 16 amino acids long. V gave up 7 bases and J gave up 5 bases, with 21 bases separating them. Germline V gene lookup returns CDR1 LNHDA and CDR2 SQIVND (reference sequence). The CDR3 spells CASTDGIAGGHQPQHF. The DNA for the CDR3 is TGTGCCAGTACCGATGGGATCGCCGGGGGACATCAGCCCCAGCATTTT.

Concerning this clonotype: One base separates it from a far larger clone, so it is likely a read error. V gene TRBV6-8 combines with J gene TRBJ2-7; 11 bases map to TRBD1. Losses at the gene ends were 6 bases for V and 12 bases for J; bases not matched to a gene: 13. CDR1 is MNHGY, CDR2 SAAAGT, per germline. The CDR3 contains 14 residues. The CDR3 DNA follows: TGTGCCAGCAGGGGGACAGGGGGTGGAGAGACCCGGTACTTC. Translation gives CASRGTGGGETRYF.

This clonotype showed up many times. J is TRBJ2-3 and V is TRBV15; TRBD1 matches 7 bases. Germline lookup yields CDR1 LNHNV and CDR2 YYDKDF (reference sequence). The V and J ends lost 0 bases and 6 bases, in that order; junction bases with no gene match: 9. The CDR3 length is 16 residues. CDR3 sequence reads: CATSREPDRAGDTQYF. In DNA form, the CDR3 reads TGTGCCACCAGCAGAGAACCTGACAGGGCAGGGGATACGCAGTATTTT.

The table lists this clonotype with many counts. The chain couples TRBV7-2 to TRBJ2-1; tentatively, D is TRBD2 (6 bases). The CDR3 is 14 amino acids. Germline values: CDR1 SGHTA, CDR2 FQGNSA. Trimming cost V 1 base and J 8 bases, with 12 bases left between them. The CDR3 DNA sequence: TGTGCCAGCAGCTTAGGCGGAGGGTCCCATGAGCAGTTCTTC. Its translation is CASSLGGGSHEQFF.

The rearrangement joins TRBV5-4 to TRBJ2-7, with D possibly called TRBD1 or TRBD2 (5 bases each). Germline CDR1 and CDR2: SGHNT and YYREEE (reference sequence). The CDR3 covers 14 residues. With 0 bases removed from V and 3 bases from J, the gap between germline ends came to 10 bases. The CDR3 sequence is CASSLAGTGYEQYF. CDR3 sequence (DNA): TGTGCCAGCAGCTTGGCGGGGACCGGCTACGAGCAGTACTTC.

Ten or more counts support this clonotype. The J gene is TRBJ1-2, the V gene TRBV6-2 or TRBV6-3; D not resolved. V lost 3 bases and J lost 2, with 7 bases in between. The germline V gene encodes CDR1 MNHEY and CDR2 SVGEGT. The CDR3 consists of 13 residues. The CDR3 DNA sequence: TGTGCCAGCAGTTATGACCGCAACTATGGCTACACCTTC. Translating it yields CASSYDRNYGYTF.

This clonotype has at least ten counts. The CDR3 sequence: CASSLGSTNQETQYF. The CDR3 nucleotides are TGTGCCAGCAGCTTAGGTTCCACCAACCAAGAGACCCAGTACTTC. The chain joins TRBV7-9 to TRBJ2-5; unclear D gene. Trimming removed 1 base at V and 0 bases at J, with 9 bases between. This CDR3 comprises 15 residues. From germline, CDR1 is SEHNR and CDR2 FQNEAQ (reference sequence).

This clonotype has at least ten counts. The chain employs TRBV6-5 and TRBJ2-2, with D perhaps given as TRBD1 or TRBD2 (6 bases each). Trimming took off 6 bases at V and 7 bases at J, with 12 bases between the two ends. The CDR3 is 13 residues long. Germline V lookup: CDR1 MNHEY, CDR2 SVGAGI. CDR3 bases: TGTGCCAGCAGACAGGGAGGTTTCGGGGAGCTGTTTTTT. Translated, it gives CASRQGGFGELFF.

This clonotype has at least ten counts. The chain links TRBV18 to TRBJ2-5, with 7 bases fitting TRBD1. The CDR3 has 17 amino acids. With V trimmed by 4 bases and J by 1 base, 12 bases remained unmatched. Germline CDR1 is KGHSH and CDR2 is LQKENI. CDR3 DNA: TGTGCCAGCTCACGGAGTCGAACCGGGACAGCCCAAGAGACCCAGTACTTC. It encodes CASSRSRTGTAQETQYF.

This clonotype was observed at least ten times. The V gene is TRBV27, the J gene TRBJ2-6; possibly TRBD1 for D (5 bases). The V end lost 7 bases, the J end lost 0 bases, and 7 bases lay between the germline ends. This CDR3 has 14 amino acids. Germline CDR1 and CDR2: MNHEY and SMNVEV (reference sequence). The CDR3 nucleotides are TGTGCCAGCAAACAGGCCTCTGGGGCCAACGTCCTGACTTTC. Its translation is CASKQASGANVLTF.

This clonotype was detected ten times or more. This chain connects TRBV7-2 to TRBJ1-3; 7 bases align to TRBD1. The CDR3 totals 16 residues. Germline CDR1 and CDR2: SGHTA and FQGNSA. J lost 2 bases, V lost 0 bases, and 4 bases had no gene match. The CDR3 nucleotides read TGTGCCAGCAGCTTAGCCCAGGGGGGCGCTGGAAACACCATATATTTT. Amino acids: CASSLAQGGAGNTIYF.

The table lists this clonotype with many counts. V is TRBV5-4 and J is TRBJ2-4; no firm D call. The V gene's germline CDR1 is SGHNT and CDR2 YYREEE (reference sequence). This CDR3 comprises 14 residues. Trimming pared 0 bases from V and 8 bases from J, leaving 12 bases between. Here the CDR3 DNA reads TGTGCCAGCAGCTTGGAGGGCAGGATGGACATTCAGTACTTC. Translating gives CASSLEGRMDIQYF.

V usage is TRBV27 and J usage is TRBJ2-2; D gene ambiguous. The V gene lost 3 bases and the J gene lost 5 bases, with 7 bases spanning the gap. Germline loops: CDR1 MNHEY, CDR2 SMNVEV (reference sequence). The CDR3 runs 13 residues. In nucleotides, the CDR3 is TGTGCCAGCAGTTTCCTAAGAACCGGGGAGCTGTTTTTT. Its protein product is CASSFLRTGELFF.

Turning to this clonotype: A far larger clone differs by one base, so this is likely a read error. The chain is built from TRBV27 and TRBJ1-2; no clear D gene. Germline V lookup: CDR1 MNHEY, CDR2 SMNVEV (reference sequence). The CDR3 length is 11 residues. The CDR3 DNA reads TGTACCACCTCTCCAGGCTATGGCTACACCTTC. This codes for CTTSPGYGYTF.

This clonotype was picked up many times. V is TRBV27 and J is TRBJ2-5, with TRBD2 as a possible D gene (6 bases). V shed 8 bases and J shed 4 bases, with 20 bases lying between them. The CDR3 totals 15 residues. Germline V gene lookup returns CDR1 MNHEY and CDR2 SMNVEV (reference sequence). Here the CDR3 DNA reads TGTGCCAGCGCCGCGGAGGGGCTTTATGGAGAGACCCAGTACTTC. It is translated as CASAAEGLYGETQYF.

This clonotype was seen repeatedly, ten times or more. V is TRBV25-1 and J is TRBJ2-3, with a tentative D call TRBD2 (5 bases). Looked up from germline, CDR1 is MGHDK and CDR2 is SYGVNS. Trimming took off 9 bases at V and 0 bases at J, with 10 bases between the two ends. The CDR3 sequence is 13 residues long. This CDR3 is CASGELSTDTQYF. CDR3 in DNA: TGTGCCAGTGGGGAGCTAAGCACAGATACGCAGTATTTT.

This clonotype came up many times. This chain uses TRBV6-6 with TRBJ1-5; D gene ambiguous. The CDR3 length is 15 residues. CDR1 is MNHNY, CDR2 SVGAGI, per germline (reference sequence). V was shortened by 5 bases and J by 7 bases, with 18 bases between the two germline ends. The CDR3 sequence: CASSSLEGSSQPQHF. CDR3 nucleotides: TGTGCCAGCAGTAGCCTGGAGGGCTCAAGCCAGCCCCAGCATTTT.

This clonotype was counted many times. The chain has TRBV10-3 and TRBJ2-7; TRBD2 matches at 12 bases. The CDR3 is 16 residues long. V lost 7 bases and J lost 0; bases outside the gene matches: 7. Germline V gene data show CDR1 as ENHRY and CDR2 as SYGVKD. This CDR3 is CAITRTSGVSSYEQYF. Written as DNA, the CDR3 is TGTGCCATCACCCGGACTAGCGGGGTGAGCTCCTACGAGCAGTACTTC.

The chain joins TRBV5-1 to TRBJ2-7, with 11 positions matching TRBD1. The CDR3 is made up of 14 amino acids. V shed 7 bases and J 1 base; nucleotides not matched to a gene: 4. CDR1 SGHRS and CDR2 YFSETQ come from the germline V gene. CDR3 coding DNA: TGCGCCAGCGGGGGACAGGGGGGATCCTACGAGCAGTACTTC. Translated, it gives CASGGQGGSYEQYF.

This clonotype was found many times. This chain uses TRBV29-1 with TRBJ1-2; TRBD1 matches at 7 bases. The V gene's germline CDR1 is SQVTM and CDR2 ANQGSEA. V lost 8 bases and J lost 4; bases outside the gene matches: 13. CDR3 length: 14 residues. The CDR3 coding sequence is TGCAGCACCAGCAGCCAGGGGGACCGCTATGGCTACACCTTC. Translation gives CSTSSQGDRYGYTF. Drawing the rest from reference TRBV29-1 and TRBJ1-2, the complete variable domain is SAVISQKPSRDICQRGTSLTIQCQVDSQVTMMFWYRQQPGQSLTLIATANQGSEATYESGFVIDKFPISRPNLTFSTLTVSNMSPEDSSIYLCSTSSQGDRYGYTFGSGTRLTVV.

At least ten counts were recorded for this clonotype. The chain employs TRBV7-9 and TRBJ2-1; 12 bases fit TRBD2. Germline V CDR1 and CDR2: SEHNR, FQNEAQ (reference sequence). Trimming cost V 7 bases and J 9 bases; bases outside gene matches: 7. The CDR3 extends over 14 amino acids. CDR3 coding DNA: TGTGCCAGCACCACGGGGGGACTAGCGGGTGAGCAGTTCTTC. It codes for CASTTGGLAGEQFF.

In this sample, this clonotype turned up many times. The rearrangement uses TRBV9 and TRBJ1-1, with TRBD1 as a possible D gene (5 bases). The CDR3 has 14 amino acids. CDR1 is SGDLS, CDR2 YYNGEE, per germline. Trimming shortened V by 3 bases and J by 0 bases, and 9 bases separated the two germline ends. The CDR3 region is CASSAGTVNTEAFF. CDR3 coding DNA: TGTGCCAGCAGCGCCGGGACCGTGAACACTGAAGCTTTCTTT.

This clonotype was seen repeatedly, ten times or more. CDR3 residues: CSVERSNYGYTF. DNA for the CDR3: TGCAGCGTTGAGAGGTCTAACTATGGCTACACCTTC. The V and J genes are TRBV29-1 and TRBJ1-2, with D unclear. V was shortened by 3 bases and J by 0 bases, with 5 bases between the two germline ends. Germline CDR1 and CDR2: SQVTM and ANQGSEA. CDR3 size: 12 residues.

This clonotype appeared many times. J is TRBJ1-5 and V is TRBV30, with D uncertain. CDR1 is GTSNPN and CDR2 is SVGIG in the germline V gene (reference sequence). V lost 3 bases and J 8 bases, leaving 14 bases between the germline ends. CDR3 length equals 13 residues. CDR3 sequence: CAWSGRGNEPQHF. Written as DNA, the CDR3 is TGTGCCTGGAGCGGAAGAGGGAACGAGCCCCAGCATTTT. The complete variable domain, with remaining parts taken from reference TRBV30 and TRBJ1-5, reads SQTIHQWPATLVQPVGSPLSLECTVEGTSNPNLYWYRQAAGRGLQLLFYSVGIGQISSEVPQNLSASRPQDRQFILSSKKLLLSDSGFYLCAWSGRGNEPQHFGDGTRLSIL.

The CDR3 sequence is CAWSVLAIHNEQFF. The CDR3 nucleotides are TGTGCCTGGAGTGTATTAGCCATCCACAATGAGCAGTTCTTC. The rearrangement links TRBV30 to TRBJ2-1, with no clear D. The CDR3 length is 14 residues. Germline V CDR1 and CDR2: GTSNPN, SVGIG (reference sequence). Deletions cut 0 bases from V and 5 bases from J, with 11 bases between.

This clonotype was recorded at least ten times. The rearrangement links TRBV6-1 to TRBJ2-3; 11 bases line up with TRBD2. CDR3 length: 14 residues. The germline V gene has CDR1 MNHNS and CDR2 SASEGT. V was clipped by 1 base and J by 8 bases; unmatched bases: 2. CDR3 loop: CASSEGLAGGTQYF. For the CDR3, the DNA is TGTGCCAGCAGTGAAGGGCTAGCGGGAGGTACGCAGTATTTT.

This clonotype was detected many times. The V call is TRBV2, the J call TRBJ1-1, with D unclear. CDR1 SNHLY and CDR2 FYNNEI come from the germline V gene. The CDR3 consists of 15 residues. V was shortened by 7 bases and J by 4 bases, with 19 bases between the two germline ends. The CDR3 region is CASNPMSPGGTEAFF. CDR3 nucleotides: TGTGCCAGCAACCCTATGTCGCCCGGTGGCACTGAAGCTTTCTTT.